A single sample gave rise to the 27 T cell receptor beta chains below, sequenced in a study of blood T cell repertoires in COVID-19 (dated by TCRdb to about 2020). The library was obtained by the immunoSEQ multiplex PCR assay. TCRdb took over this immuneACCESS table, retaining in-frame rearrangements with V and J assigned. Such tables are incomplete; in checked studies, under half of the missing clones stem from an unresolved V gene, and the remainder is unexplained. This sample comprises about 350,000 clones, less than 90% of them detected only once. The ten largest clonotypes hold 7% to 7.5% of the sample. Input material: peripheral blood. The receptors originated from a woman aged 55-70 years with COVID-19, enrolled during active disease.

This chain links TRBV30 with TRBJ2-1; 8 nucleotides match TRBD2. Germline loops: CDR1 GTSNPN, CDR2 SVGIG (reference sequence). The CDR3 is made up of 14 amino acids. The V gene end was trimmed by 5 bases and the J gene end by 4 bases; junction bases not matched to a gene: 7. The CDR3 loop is CAWSRGGYYNEQFF. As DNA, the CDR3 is TGTGCCTGGTCCCGGGGGGGGTATTACAATGAGCAGTTCTTC.

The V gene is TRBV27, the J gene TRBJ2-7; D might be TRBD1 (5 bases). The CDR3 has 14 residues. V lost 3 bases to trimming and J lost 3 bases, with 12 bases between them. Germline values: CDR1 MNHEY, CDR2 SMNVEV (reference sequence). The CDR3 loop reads CASSLSRDIYEQYF. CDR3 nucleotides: TGTGCCAGCAGTTTGAGCAGGGATATCTACGAGCAGTACTTC.

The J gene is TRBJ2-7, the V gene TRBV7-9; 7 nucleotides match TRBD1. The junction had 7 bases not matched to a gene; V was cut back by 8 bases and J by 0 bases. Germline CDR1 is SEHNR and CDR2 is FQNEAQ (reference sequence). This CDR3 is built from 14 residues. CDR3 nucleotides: TGTGCCAGCTTCAGTGGGACAGCCTCCTACGAGCAGTACTTC. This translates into CASFSGTASYEQYF.

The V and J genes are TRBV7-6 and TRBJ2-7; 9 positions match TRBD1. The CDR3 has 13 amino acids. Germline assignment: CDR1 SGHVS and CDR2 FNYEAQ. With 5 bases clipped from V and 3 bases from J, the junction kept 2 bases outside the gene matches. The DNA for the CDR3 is TGTGCCAGCAGCCCGGACAGGGGCTACGAGCAGTACTTC. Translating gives CASSPDRGYEQYF.

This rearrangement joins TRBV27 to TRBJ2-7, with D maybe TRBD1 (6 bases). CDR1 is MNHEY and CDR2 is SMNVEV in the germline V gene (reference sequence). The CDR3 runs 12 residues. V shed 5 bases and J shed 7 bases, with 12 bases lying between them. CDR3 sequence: CASSPRGREQYF. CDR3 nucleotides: TGTGCCAGCAGTCCCAGGGGCCGGGAGCAGTACTTC.

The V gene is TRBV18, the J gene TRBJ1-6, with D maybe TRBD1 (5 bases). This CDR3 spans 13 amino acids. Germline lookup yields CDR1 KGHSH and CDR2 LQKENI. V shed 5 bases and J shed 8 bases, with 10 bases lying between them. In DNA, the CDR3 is TGTGCCAGCTCAGGGGCAGCCTATTCACCCCTCCACTTT. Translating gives CASSGAAYSPLHF.

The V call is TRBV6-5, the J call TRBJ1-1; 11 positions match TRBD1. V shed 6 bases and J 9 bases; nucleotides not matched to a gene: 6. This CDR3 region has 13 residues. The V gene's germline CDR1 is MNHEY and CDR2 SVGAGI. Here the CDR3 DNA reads TGTGCCAGCAGCCGACGGGACAGGGGGAAAGCTTTCTTT. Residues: CASSRRDRGKAFF.

The CDR3 region is CASSLMASSREQYF. The CDR3, as DNA: TGTGCCAGCAGCTTAATGGCTTCCTCGAGGGAGCAGTACTTC. The genes are TRBV7-9 and TRBJ2-7, with D uncertain. The ends were cut back, 2 bases at V and 7 bases at J, with 15 bases in the middle. The CDR3 is made up of 14 amino acids. Germline loops: CDR1 SEHNR, CDR2 FQNEAQ (reference sequence).

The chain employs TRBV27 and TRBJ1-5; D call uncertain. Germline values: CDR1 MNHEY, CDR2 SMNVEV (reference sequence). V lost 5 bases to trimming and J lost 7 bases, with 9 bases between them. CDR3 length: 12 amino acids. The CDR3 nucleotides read TGTGCCAGCAGTAAAGGAGAGCAGCCCCAGCATTTT. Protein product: CASSKGEQPQHF.

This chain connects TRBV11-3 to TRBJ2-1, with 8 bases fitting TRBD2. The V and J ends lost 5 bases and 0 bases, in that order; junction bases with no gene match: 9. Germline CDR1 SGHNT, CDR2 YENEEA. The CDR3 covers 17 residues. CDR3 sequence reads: CASSPGGGWSSYNEQFF. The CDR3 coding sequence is TGTGCCAGCAGCCCCGGGGGGGGCTGGAGCTCCTACAATGAGCAGTTCTTC. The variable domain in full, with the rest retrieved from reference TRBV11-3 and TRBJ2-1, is EAGVVQSPRYKIIEKKQPVAFWCNPISGHNTLYWYLQNLGQGPELLIRYENEEAVDDSQLPKDRFSAERLKGVDSTLKIQPAELGDSAVYLCASSPGGGWSSYNEQFFGPGTRLTVL.

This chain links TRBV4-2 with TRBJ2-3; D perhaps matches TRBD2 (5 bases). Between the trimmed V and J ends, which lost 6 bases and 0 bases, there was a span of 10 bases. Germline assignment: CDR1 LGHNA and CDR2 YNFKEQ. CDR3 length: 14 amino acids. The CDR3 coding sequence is TGTGCCAGCAGACCGGGGTCTAGCACAGATACGCAGTATTTT. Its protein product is CASRPGSSTDTQYF.

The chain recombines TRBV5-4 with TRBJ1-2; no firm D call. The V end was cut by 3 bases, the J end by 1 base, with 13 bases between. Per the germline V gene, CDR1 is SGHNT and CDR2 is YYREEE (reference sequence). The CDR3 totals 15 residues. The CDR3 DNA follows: TGTGCCAGCAGCTCTCCGGGGAGGAATAACTATGGCTACACCTTC. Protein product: CASSSPGRNNYGYTF.

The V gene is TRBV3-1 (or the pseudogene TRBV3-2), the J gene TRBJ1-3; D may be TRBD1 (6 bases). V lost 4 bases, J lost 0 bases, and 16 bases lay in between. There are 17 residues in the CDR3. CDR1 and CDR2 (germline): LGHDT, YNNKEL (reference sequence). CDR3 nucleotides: TGTGCCAGCAGCCGGTCCGGACAGTTTTACTCTGGAAACACCATATATTTT. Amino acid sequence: CASSRSGQFYSGNTIYF.

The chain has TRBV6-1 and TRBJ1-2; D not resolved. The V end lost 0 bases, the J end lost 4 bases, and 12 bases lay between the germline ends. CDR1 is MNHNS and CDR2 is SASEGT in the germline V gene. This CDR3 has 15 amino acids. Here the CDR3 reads CASSEAGGMGYGYTF. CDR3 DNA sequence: TGTGCCAGCAGTGAAGCTGGAGGGATGGGCTATGGCTACACCTTC.

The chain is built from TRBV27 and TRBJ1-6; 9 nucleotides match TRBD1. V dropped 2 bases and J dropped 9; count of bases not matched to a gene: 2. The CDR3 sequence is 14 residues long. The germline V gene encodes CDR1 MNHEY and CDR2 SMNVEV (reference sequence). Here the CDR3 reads CASSLGTGFSPLHF. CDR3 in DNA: TGTGCCAGCAGTTTAGGGACAGGGTTTTCACCCCTCCACTTT.

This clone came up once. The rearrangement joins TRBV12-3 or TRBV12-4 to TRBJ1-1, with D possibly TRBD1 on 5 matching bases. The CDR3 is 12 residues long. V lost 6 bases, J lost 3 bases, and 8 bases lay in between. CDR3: CASSRQYTEAFF. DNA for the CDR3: TGTGCCAGCAGCCGACAGTACACTGAAGCTTTCTTT.

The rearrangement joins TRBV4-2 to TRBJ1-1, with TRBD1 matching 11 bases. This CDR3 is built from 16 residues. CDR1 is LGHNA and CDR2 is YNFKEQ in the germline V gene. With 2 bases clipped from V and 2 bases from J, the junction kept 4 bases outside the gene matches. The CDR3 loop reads CASSQRGQGGNTEAFF. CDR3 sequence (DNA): TGTGCCAGCAGCCAACGGGGACAGGGGGGCAACACTGAAGCTTTCTTT.

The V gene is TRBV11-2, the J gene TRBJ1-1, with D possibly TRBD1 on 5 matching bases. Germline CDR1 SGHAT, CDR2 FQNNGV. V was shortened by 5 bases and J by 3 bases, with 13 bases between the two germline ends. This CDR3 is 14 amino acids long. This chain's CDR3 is CASSQASGYTEAFF. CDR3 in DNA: TGTGCCAGCAGCCAAGCCTCAGGGTACACTGAAGCTTTCTTT.

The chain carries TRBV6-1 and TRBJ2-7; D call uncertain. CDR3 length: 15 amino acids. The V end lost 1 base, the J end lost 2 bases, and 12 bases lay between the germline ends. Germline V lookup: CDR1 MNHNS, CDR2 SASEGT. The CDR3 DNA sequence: TGTGCCAGCAGTGAAGGTCCAGGTGTTACCTACGAGCAGTACTTC. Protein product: CASSEGPGVTYEQYF.

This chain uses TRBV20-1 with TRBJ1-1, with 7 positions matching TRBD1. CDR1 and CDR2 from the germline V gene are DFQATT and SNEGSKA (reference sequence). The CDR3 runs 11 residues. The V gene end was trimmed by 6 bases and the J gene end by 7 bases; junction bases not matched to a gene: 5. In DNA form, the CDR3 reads TGCAGTGCACCAACAGGGGTTGAAGCTTTCTTT. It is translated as CSAPTGVEAFF.

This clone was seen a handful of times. The CDR3 region has the DNA TGTGCCAGCAGAGAACGTCCAGGAAATAATTCACCCCTCCACTTT. Protein product: CASRERPGNNSPLHF. The chain combines TRBV2 with TRBJ1-6; D call uncertain. The length of the CDR3 is 15 residues. Trimming took 6 bases from V and 5 from J, leaving 14 bases between them. The V gene's germline CDR1 is SNHLY and CDR2 FYNNEI.

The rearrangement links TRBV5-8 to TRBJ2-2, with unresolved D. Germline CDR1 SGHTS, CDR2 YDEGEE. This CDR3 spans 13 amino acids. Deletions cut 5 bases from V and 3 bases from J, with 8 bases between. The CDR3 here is CASRRSYTGELFF. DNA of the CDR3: TGTGCCAGCAGGCGAAGTTACACCGGGGAGCTGTTTTTT.

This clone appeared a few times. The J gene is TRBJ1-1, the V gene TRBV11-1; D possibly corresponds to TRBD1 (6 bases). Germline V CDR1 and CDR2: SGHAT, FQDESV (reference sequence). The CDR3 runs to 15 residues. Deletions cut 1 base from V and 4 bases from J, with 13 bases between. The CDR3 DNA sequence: TGTGCCAGCAGCTTAGTAGGGACACGAGGCACTGAAGCTTTCTTT. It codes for CASSLVGTRGTEAFF. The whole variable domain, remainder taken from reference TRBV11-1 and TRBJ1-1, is EAEVAQSPRYKITEKSQAVAFWCDPISGHATLYWYRQILGQGPELLVQFQDESVVDDSQLPKDRFSAERLKGVDSTLKIQPAELGDSAMYLCASSLVGTRGTEAFFGQGTRLTVV.

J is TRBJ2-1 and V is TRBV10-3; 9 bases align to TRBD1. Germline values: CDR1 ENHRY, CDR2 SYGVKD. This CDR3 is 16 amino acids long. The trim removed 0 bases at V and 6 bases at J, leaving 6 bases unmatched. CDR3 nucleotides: TGTGCCATCAGTGAGTCGGACAGGGGAGGAAGCAATGAGCAGTTCTTC. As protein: CAISESDRGGSNEQFF.

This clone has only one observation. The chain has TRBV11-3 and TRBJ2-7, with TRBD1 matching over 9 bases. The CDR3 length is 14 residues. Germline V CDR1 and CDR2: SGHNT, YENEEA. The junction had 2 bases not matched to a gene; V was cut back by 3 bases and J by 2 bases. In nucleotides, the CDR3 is TGTGCCAGCAGCTTCGGGGACAGGGCCTACGAGCAGTACTTC. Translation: CASSFGDRAYEQYF.

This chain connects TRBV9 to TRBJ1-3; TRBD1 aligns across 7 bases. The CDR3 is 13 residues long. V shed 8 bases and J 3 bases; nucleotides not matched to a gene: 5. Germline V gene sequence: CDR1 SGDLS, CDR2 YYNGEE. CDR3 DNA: TGTGCCAGTGCCGGGACAGATGGAAACACCATATATTTT. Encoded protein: CASAGTDGNTIYF.

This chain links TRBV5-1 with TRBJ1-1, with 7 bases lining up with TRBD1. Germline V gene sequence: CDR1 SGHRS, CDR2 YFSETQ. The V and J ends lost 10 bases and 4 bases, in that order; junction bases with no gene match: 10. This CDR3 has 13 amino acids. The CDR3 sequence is CASRVGGGTEAFF. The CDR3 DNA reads TGCGCCTCCCGGGTAGGGGGCGGCACTGAAGCTTTCTTT.